The clone carrying this T cell receptor (beta chain) showed up many times. Its matching antigen is unknown. CDR3 length: 15 residues. The germline V gene encodes CDR1 DFQATT and CDR2 SNEGSKA (reference sequence). J lost 4 bases, V lost 3 bases, and 12 bases had no gene match. TCRdb fed the 5' RACE reads into MiXCR, producing one record per CDR3 protein. The sample holds 210,000 or so distinct CDR3 sequences, 6.5% to 8.5% seen once. This sample stems from a study of identical twins. Whole-study results and caveats: Zero-insertion analyses were open to partial confounding by invariant MAIT and iNKT cells. Without tracking the same donors, conclusions rested on cross-sectional statistical analysis. Insertions ran lower in abundant cord blood beta clonotypes, though not in memory repertoires.

The same data also went into a second study, on yellow fever vaccine responses in identical twins. From that study: Twins reportedly had a vaccine T cell response that seemed partly convergent, partly personalized.

This receptor was obtained from a woman between 18 and 29 years old in good health. The rearrangement joins TRBV20-1 to TRBJ2-7; TRBD1 matches 7 bases. The sequenced material came from memory (CD45RO+) T cells sorted from blood. For the CDR3, the DNA is TGCAGTGCTAGCTCCTCTGGGACAGCCGGATACGAGCAGTACTTC. Protein: CSASSSGTAGYEQYF.